A single T cell receptor beta chain is shown here with its context. Looked up from germline, CDR1 is MNHEY and CDR2 is SVGEGT. V lost 0 bases, J lost 3 bases, and 18 bases lay in between. This CDR3 comprises 17 residues. During active infection, Seattle patients enrolled and were then monitored through disease. Produced via immunoSEQ multiplex PCR; TCRdb's table is partial and in-frame only. There are roughly 110,000 clones in the sample; over 65% occur only once, and more than 5% lies in the top ten. This sample was taken from a study of blood T cell repertoires in COVID-19. The chain couples TRBV6-2 or TRBV6-3 to TRBJ2-7, with no clear D. The source is a man at least 80 years old with COVID-19, enrolled during active disease. The sequencing input was peripheral blood. DNA of the CDR3: TGTGCCAGCAGTTACTCGAGCCCTCGTTGGCGGCTCTACGAGCAGTACTTC. Encoded protein: CASSYSSPRWRLYEQYF.